The rows below give T cell receptor beta chains drawn from one sample of a study of patients and donors after allogeneic stem cell transplantation. MiXCR was run by TCRdb on the RT-PCR reads, yielding one entry per CDR3 protein. Here the sample spans 900,000 to 1,000,000 distinct CDR3 sequences, 15% to 20% being singletons. Material: blood, either unsorted or a sorted T cell fraction (not recorded which). These receptors all stem from a human donor who was either an allogeneic HSCT recipient or a stem cell or donor lymphocyte infusion donor (not recorded which). It is not recorded whose cells these are; they may come from a transplant donor. The CDR3 runs from the conserved cysteine through the conserved F or W. The D gene is left open where the match is weak. Clone size is given for some rows only: seen once, a few or many times, or a class if the clone is expanded.

>13|.|.|TRBJ1-1|TRBV7-9
CASSFGNGNEAFF
TGTGCCAGCAGTTTCGGTAATGGCAATGAAGCTTTCTTT
>15|.|few|TRBJ2-2|TRBV25-1
CASSDGQTSTGELFF
TGTGCCAGCAGTGACGGTCAGACCTCCACCGGGGAGCTGTTTTTT
>16|TRBD2|.|TRBJ2-1|TRBV12-3/TRBV12-4
CASSLAGLAHDNEQFF
TGTGCCAGCAGTTTGGCGGGACTAGCACACGACAATGAGCAGTTCTTC
>13|TRBD2|.|TRBJ2-1|TRBV6-2/TRBV6-3
CASRLAGVSEQFF
TGTGCCAGCCGTTTAGCGGGAGTATCTGAGCAGTTCTTC
>16|.|few|TRBJ2-1|TRBV7-9
CASSFGGRSSYNEQFF
TGTGCCAGCAGCTTCGGCGGCCGAAGCTCCTACAATGAGCAGTTCTTC
>14|TRBD1|few|TRBJ2-7|TRBV7-9
CASSGGQDPYEQYF
TGTGCCAGCAGCGGCGGACAGGATCCCTACGAGCAGTACTTC
>10|.|few|TRBJ1-2|TRBV20-1
CSASLDGYTF
TGCAGTGCTAGTCTTGATGGCTACACCTTC
>16|TRBD2|few|TRBJ2-2|TRBV12-3/TRBV12-4
CASSFTAGEPTGELFF
TGTGCCAGCAGTTTTACGGCGGGGGAACCGACCGGGGAGCTGTTTTTT
>13|TRBD1|few|TRBJ2-1|TRBV20-1
CSASTGGYNEQFF
TGCAGTGCTTCGACAGGGGGTTACAATGAGCAGTTCTTC
>12|.|.|TRBJ2-7|TRBV3-1
CASRSSGYEQYF
TGTGCCAGCAGATCGAGCGGCTACGAGCAGTACTTC
>16|.|few|TRBJ2-3|TRBV15
CATSKIAVEGTDTQYF
TGTGCCACCAGCAAAATAGCGGTGGAGGGCACAGATACGCAGTATTTT
>16|.|many|TRBJ1-4|TRBV9
CASSAEPGRGNEKLFF
TGTGCCAGCAGCGCCGAACCGGGACGGGGAAATGAAAAACTGTTTTTT
>14|.|.|TRBJ2-7|TRBV15
CATSRESTYYEQYF
TGTGCCACCAGCAGAGAATCGACCTACTACGAGCAGTACTTC
>13|.|few|TRBJ1-2|TRBV20-1
CSANPGGGYGYTF
TGCAGTGCTAACCCTGGGGGAGGGTATGGCTACACCTTC
>16|.|.|TRBJ2-5|TRBV24-1
CATSDSGSSRQGTQYF
TGTGCCACCAGTGACAGTGGGTCGAGTAGGCAAGGGACCCAGTACTTC
>15|TRBD1|few|TRBJ2-3|TRBV20-1
CSLTGSRGRTDTQYF
TGCAGCCTCACGGGATCGAGGGGGCGCACAGATACGCAGTATTTT
>18|TRBD2|.|TRBJ2-5|TRBV20-1
CSAKLKTGLAQGWETQYF
TGCAGTGCTAAGTTGAAGACCGGACTAGCGCAAGGGTGGGAGACCCAGTACTTC
>15|.|.|TRBJ1-5|TRBV12-3/TRBV12-4
CASTTTPGSNQPQHF
TGTGCCAGCACCACCACCCCGGGCAGCAATCAGCCCCAGCATTTT
>15|.|.|TRBJ2-5|TRBV11-2
CASSSPSKGRETQYF
TGTGCCAGCAGCTCCCCCTCCAAGGGGAGGGAGACCCAGTACTTC
>16|.|few|TRBJ1-2|TRBV28
CASSAYLTGDNYGYTF
TGTGCCAGCAGCGCCTATCTTACAGGAGATAACTATGGCTACACCTTC
>16|TRBD2|.|TRBJ2-2|TRBV7-2
CASSLGGGVYTGELFF
TGTGCCAGCAGCTTAGGTGGGGGGGTTTACACCGGGGAGCTGTTTTTT
>15|TRBD2|many|TRBJ2-7|TRBV10-3
CAISEGLAGVGEQYF
TGTGCCATCAGTGAAGGGCTAGCGGGAGTAGGAGAGCAGTACTTC
>14|TRBD2|few|TRBJ2-6|TRBV20-1
CSASGGAGANVLTF
TGCAGTGCTAGCGGGGGGGCTGGGGCCAACGTCCTGACTTTC
>13|.|.|TRBJ2-2|TRBV10-3
CATRGANTGELFF
TGTGCCACCAGGGGGGCGAACACCGGGGAGCTGTTTTTT
>14|TRBD1|many|TRBJ2-7|TRBV12-3/TRBV12-4
CASSHGQGYDEQYF
TGTGCCAGCAGTCACGGACAGGGCTATGACGAGCAGTACTTC
>14|.|few|TRBJ2-5|TRBV25-1
CASSEPDSKETQYF
TGTGCCAGCAGTGAACCTGACTCAAAAGAGACCCAGTACTTC
>12|TRBD1|.|TRBJ2-3|TRBV7-8
CASSYDRAGQYF
TGTGCCAGCAGCTACGACAGGGCCGGGCAGTATTTT
>15|TRBD2|.|TRBJ2-5|TRBV5-1
CASSVLAGGDGTQYF
TGCGCCAGCAGCGTACTAGCGGGAGGGGATGGCACCCAGTACTTC
>13|.|many|TRBJ2-1|TRBV5-1
CASSLGFETEQFF
TGCGCCAGCAGCTTGGGATTCGAGACAGAGCAGTTCTTC
>15|.|.|TRBJ1-6|TRBV12-3/TRBV12-4
CASSFGRGFNSPLHF
TGTGCCAGCAGTTTTGGCCGGGGGTTCAATTCACCCCTCCACTTT
>17|.|.|TRBJ1-5|TRBV12-3/TRBV12-4
CASSLTVLSYSNQPQHF
TGTGCCAGCAGTTTAACAGTCCTATCGTATAGCAATCAGCCCCAGCATTTT
>15|.|.|TRBJ2-1|TRBV6-1
CASKRVAVNDNEQFF
TGTGCCAGCAAGCGGGTAGCGGTGAACGACAATGAGCAGTTCTTC
>16|.|.|TRBJ2-5|TRBV5-5
CASSLAKIDNQETQYF
TGTGCCAGCAGCTTGGCCAAGATAGATAACCAAGAGACCCAGTACTTC
>15|TRBD1|few|TRBJ1-5|TRBV4-1
CASSQEQGATGPQHF
TGCGCCAGCAGCCAAGAGCAGGGGGCGACGGGGCCCCAGCATTTT
>12|.|many|TRBJ2-7|TRBV29-1
CSVASKGYEQYF
TGCAGCGTCGCCTCGAAAGGCTACGAGCAGTACTTC
>16|.|.|TRBJ2-3|TRBV5-1
CASSVTGRGSTDTQYF
TGCGCCAGCAGCGTTACAGGACGGGGTAGCACAGATACGCAGTATTTT
>16|.|few|TRBJ2-3|TRBV7-6
CASSLEGSGITDTQYF
TGTGCCAGCAGCTTAGAGGGTAGCGGTATCACAGATACGCAGTATTTT
>15|.|few|TRBJ2-1|TRBV5-1
CASSLEDGRYNEQFF
TGCGCCAGCAGCTTGGAGGACGGAAGATACAATGAGCAGTTCTTC